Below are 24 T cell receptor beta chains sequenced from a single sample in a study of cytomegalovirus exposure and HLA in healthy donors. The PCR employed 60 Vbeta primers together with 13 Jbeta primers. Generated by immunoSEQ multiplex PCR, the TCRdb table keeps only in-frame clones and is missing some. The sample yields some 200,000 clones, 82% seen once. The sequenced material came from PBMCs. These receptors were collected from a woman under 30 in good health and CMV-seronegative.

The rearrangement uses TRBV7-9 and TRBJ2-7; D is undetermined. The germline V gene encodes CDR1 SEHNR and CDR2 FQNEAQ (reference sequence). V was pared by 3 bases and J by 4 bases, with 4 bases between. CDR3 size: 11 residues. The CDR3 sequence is CASSFSYEQYF. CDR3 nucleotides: TGTGCCAGCAGCTTCTCGTACGAGCAGTACTTC.

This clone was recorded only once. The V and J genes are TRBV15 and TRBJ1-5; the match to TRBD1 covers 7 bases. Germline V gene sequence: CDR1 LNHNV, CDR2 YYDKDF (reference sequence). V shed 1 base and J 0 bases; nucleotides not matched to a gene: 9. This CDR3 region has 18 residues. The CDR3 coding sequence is TGTGCCACCAGCAGAGTATCCTGGGACAGCGATAGCAATCAGCCCCAGCATTTT. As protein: CATSRVSWDSDSNQPQHF.

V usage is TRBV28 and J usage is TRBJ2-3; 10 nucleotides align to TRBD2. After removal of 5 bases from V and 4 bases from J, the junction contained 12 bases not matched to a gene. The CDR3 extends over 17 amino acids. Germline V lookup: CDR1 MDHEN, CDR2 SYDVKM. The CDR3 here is CASSRGLAAPQADTQYF. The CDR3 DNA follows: TGTGCCAGCAGTAGAGGACTAGCGGCCCCCCAGGCAGATACGCAGTATTTT.

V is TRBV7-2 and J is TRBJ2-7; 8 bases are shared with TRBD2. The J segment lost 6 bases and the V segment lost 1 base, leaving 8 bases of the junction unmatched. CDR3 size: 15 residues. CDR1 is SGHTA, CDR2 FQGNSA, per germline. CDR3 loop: CASSLDSAGAGEQYF. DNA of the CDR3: TGTGCCAGCAGCTTAGATTCAGCGGGAGCGGGCGAGCAGTACTTC.

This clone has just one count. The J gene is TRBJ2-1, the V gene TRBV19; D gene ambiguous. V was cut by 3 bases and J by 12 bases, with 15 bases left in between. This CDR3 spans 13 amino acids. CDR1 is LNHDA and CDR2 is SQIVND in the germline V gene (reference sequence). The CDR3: CASSMVEAPGQFF. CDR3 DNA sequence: TGTGCCAGTAGTATGGTTGAGGCCCCTGGGCAGTTCTTC.

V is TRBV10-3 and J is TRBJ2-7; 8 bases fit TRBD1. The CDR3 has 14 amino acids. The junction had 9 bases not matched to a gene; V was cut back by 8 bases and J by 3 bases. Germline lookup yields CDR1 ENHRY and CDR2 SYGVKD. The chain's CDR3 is CAIQGAGGLYEQYF. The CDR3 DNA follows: TGTGCCATCCAGGGGGCAGGGGGGCTCTACGAGCAGTACTTC.

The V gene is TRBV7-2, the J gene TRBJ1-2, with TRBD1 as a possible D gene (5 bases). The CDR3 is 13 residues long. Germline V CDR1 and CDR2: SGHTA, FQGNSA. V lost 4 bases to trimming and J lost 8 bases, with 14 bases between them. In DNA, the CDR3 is TGTGCCAGCAGCTCAAAAGGGGATATCGGCTACACCTTC. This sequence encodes CASSSKGDIGYTF.

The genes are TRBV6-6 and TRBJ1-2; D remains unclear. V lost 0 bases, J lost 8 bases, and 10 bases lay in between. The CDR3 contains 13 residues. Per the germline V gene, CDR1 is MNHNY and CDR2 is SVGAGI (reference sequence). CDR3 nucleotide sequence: TGTGCCAGCAGTTACTCGTGGGCGAACGGCTACACCTTC. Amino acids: CASSYSWANGYTF.

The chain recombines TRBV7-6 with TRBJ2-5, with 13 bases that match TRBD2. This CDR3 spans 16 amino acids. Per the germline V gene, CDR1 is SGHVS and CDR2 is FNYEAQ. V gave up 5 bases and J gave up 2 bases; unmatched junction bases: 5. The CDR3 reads CASSLTSGGAQETQYF. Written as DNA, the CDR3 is TGTGCCAGCAGCCTCACTAGCGGGGGGGCGCAAGAGACCCAGTACTTC.

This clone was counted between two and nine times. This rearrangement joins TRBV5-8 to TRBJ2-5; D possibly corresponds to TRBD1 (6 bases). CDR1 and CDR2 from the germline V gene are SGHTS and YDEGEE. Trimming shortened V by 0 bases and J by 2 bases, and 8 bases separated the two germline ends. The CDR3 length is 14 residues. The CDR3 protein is CASSLGDIQETQYF. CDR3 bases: TGTGCCAGCAGCTTGGGGGACATACAAGAGACCCAGTACTTC.

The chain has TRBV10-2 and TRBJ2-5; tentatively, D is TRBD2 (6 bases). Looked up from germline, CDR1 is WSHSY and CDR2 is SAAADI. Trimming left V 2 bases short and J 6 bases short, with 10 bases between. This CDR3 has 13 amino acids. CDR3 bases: TGCGCCAGCAGTGAGACGGGAGCACAGACCCAGTACTTC. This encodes CASSETGAQTQYF.

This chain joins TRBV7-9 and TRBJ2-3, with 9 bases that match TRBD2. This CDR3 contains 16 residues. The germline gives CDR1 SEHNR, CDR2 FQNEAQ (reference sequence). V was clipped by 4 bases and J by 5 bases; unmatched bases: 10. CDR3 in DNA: TGTGCCAGCAGCTGGGGGATAGCGGGAGATAAAGATACGCAGTATTTT. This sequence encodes CASSWGIAGDKDTQYF.

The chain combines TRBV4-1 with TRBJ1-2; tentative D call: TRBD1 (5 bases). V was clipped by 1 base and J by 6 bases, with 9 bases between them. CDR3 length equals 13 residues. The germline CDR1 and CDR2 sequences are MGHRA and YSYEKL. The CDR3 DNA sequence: TGCGCCAGCAGCCAAGGGGGAGGGGATGGCTACACCTTC. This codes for CASSQGGGDGYTF.

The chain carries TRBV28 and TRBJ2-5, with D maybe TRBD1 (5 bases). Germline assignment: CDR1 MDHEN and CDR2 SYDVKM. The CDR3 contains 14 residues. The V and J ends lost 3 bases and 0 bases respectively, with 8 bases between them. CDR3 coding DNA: TGTGCCAGCAGTTTTGCAGGGTACCAAGAGACCCAGTACTTC. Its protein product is CASSFAGYQETQYF.

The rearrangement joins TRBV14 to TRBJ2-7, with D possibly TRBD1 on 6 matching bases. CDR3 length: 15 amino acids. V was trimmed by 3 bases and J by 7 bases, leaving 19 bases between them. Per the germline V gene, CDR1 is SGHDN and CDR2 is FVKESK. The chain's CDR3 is CASSQPGTIVLEQYF. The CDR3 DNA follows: TGTGCCAGCAGCCAGCCCGGGACAATAGTCTTAGAGCAGTACTTC.

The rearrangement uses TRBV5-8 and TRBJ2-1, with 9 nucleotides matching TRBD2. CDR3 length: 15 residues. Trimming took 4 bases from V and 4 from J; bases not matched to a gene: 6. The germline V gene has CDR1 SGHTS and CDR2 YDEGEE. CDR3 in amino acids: CASSPNLAGYNEQFF. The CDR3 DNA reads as TGTGCCAGCAGCCCAAATCTAGCGGGATACAATGAGCAGTTCTTC. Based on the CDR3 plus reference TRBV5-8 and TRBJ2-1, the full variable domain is EAGVTQSPTHLIKTRGQQATLRCSPISGHTSVYWYQQALGLGLQFLLWYDEGEERNRGNFPPRFSGRQFPNYSSELNVNALELEDSALYLCASSPNLAGYNEQFFGPGTRLTVL.

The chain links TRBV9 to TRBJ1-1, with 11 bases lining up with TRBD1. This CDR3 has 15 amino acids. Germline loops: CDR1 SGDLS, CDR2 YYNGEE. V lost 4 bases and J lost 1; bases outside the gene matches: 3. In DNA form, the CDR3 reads TGTGCCAGCAGCCCAGGACAGGGGGCGAACACTGAAGCTTTCTTT. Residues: CASSPGQGANTEAFF.

CDR3: CASRGTSPYEQYF. The DNA for the CDR3 is TGTGCCAGCAGGGGGACTTCGCCGTACGAGCAGTACTTC. The chain joins TRBV27 to TRBJ2-7; TRBD2 might be the D (6 bases). CDR1 is MNHEY and CDR2 is SMNVEV in the germline V gene (reference sequence). This CDR3 contains 13 residues. Trimming cost V 6 bases and J 4 bases, with 13 bases left between them.

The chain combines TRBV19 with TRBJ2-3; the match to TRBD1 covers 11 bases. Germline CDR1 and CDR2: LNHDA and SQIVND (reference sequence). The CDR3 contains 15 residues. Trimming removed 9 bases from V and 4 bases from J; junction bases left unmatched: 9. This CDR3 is CASKFGTGGPDTQYF. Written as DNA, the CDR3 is TGTGCCAGCAAGTTTGGGACAGGGGGGCCAGATACGCAGTATTTT.

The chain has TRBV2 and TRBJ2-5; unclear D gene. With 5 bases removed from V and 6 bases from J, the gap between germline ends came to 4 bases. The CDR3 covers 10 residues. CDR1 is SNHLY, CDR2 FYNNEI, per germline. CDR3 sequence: CASSLQTQYF. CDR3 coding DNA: TGTGCCAGCAGTCTCCAGACCCAGTACTTC.

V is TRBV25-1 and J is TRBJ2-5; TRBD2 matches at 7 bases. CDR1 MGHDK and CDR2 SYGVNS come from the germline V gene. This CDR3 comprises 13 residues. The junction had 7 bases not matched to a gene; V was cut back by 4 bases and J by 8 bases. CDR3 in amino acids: CASSVFGGGTQYF. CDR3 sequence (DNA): TGTGCCAGCAGTGTTTTTGGGGGGGGAACCCAGTACTTC. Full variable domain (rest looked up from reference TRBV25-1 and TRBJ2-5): EADIYQTPRYLVIGTGKKITLECSQTMGHDKMYWYQQDPGMELHLIHYSYGVNSTEKGDLSSESTVSRIRTEHFPLTLESARPSHTSQYLCASSVFGGGTQYFGPGTRLLVL.

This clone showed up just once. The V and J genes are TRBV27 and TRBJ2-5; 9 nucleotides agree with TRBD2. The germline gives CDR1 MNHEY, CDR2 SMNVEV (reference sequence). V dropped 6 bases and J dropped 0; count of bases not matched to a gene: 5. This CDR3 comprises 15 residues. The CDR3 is CASRWTSAYQETQYF. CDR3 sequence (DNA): TGTGCCAGCAGGTGGACTAGCGCTTACCAAGAGACCCAGTACTTC.

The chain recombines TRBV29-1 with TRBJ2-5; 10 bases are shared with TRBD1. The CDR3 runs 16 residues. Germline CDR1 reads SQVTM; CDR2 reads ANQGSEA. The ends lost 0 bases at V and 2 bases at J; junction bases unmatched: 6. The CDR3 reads CSVEDPGTGVQETQYF. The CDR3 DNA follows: TGCAGCGTTGAAGACCCCGGGACAGGGGTTCAAGAGACCCAGTACTTC.

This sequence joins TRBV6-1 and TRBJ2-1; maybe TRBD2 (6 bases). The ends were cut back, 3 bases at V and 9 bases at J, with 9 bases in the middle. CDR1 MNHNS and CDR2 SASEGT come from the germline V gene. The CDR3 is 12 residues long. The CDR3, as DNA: TGTGCCAGCAGTGACGGGAGCGGTGAGCAGTTCTTC. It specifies CASSDGSGEQFF.